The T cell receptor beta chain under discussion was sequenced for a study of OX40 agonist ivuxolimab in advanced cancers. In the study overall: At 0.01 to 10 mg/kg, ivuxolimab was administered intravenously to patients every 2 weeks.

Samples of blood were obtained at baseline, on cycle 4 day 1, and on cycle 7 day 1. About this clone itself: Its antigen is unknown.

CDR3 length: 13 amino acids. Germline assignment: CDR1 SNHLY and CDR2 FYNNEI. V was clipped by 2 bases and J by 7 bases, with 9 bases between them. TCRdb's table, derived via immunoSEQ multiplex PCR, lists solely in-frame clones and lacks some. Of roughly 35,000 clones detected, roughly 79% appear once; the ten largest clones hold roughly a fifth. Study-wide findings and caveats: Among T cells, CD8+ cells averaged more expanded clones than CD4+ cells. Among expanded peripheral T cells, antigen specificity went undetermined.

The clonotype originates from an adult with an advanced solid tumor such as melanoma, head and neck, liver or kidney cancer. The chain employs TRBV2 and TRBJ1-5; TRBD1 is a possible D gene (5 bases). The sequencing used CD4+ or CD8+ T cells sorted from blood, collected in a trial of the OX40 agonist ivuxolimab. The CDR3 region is CASSEQGWQPQHF. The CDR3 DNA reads TGTGCCAGCAGTGAACAGGGATGGCAGCCCCAGCATTTT. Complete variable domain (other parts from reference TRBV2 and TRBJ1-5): EPEVTQTPSHQVTQMGQEVILRCVPISNHLYFYWYRQILGQKVEFLVSFYNNEISEKSEIFDDQFSVERPDGSNFTLKIRSTKLEDSAMYFCASSEQGWQPQHFGDGTRLSIL.